A selection of T cell receptor beta chains follows, all from one sample in a study of post-analysis software for immune sequencing data. TCRdb called the PCR reads again in MiXCR, with one record for every CDR3 protein. The sample records 740,000 or so distinct CDR3 sequences, roughly 50% being singletons. Sequenced input: blood. The receptors were sampled from a girl aged 5-17 years with multiple sclerosis. CDR3s include the opening cysteine and the closing phenylalanine or tryptophan. The D gene is left open where the match is weak. Where a row states a size, it is once, few, many or the class of an expanded clone; other rows omit it.

>TRBD1|.|TRBV6-5|TRBJ1-1
TGTGCCAGCAGTTACCTGACAGGGGAGAGTGGGGCTTTCTTT
CASSYLTGESGAFF
>.|.|TRBV20-1|TRBJ1-1
TGCAGTGCTAGAGGTGATACCGGCGGAGACACTGAAGCTTTCTTT
CSARGDTGGDTEAFF
>TRBD2|.|TRBV7-9|TRBJ2-1
TGTGCCAGCCACGACCCCCTAGCGGGAGGGTCCAATGAGCAGTTCTTC
CASHDPLAGGSNEQFF
>.|.|TRBV7-8|TRBJ1-6
TGTGCCAGCAGCTTATTGACCAGGGCTGGTTCACCCCTCCACTTT
CASSLLTRAGSPLHF
>TRBD2|.|TRBV6-1|TRBJ2-3
TGTGCCAGCAGGCCCAGGACTAGCGGGGGACTTCTTCCAGATACGCAGTATTTT
CASRPRTSGGLLPDTQYF
>.|few|TRBV12-3/TRBV12-4|TRBJ2-7
TGTGCCAGTCGAGGGGTTGGACACGAGCAGTACTTC
CASRGVGHEQYF
>.|.|TRBV12-5|TRBJ2-7
TGTGCTAGTGGCGCCCCAGCGGTTTCCTACGAGCAGTACTTC
CASGAPAVSYEQYF
>.|few|TRBV5-5|TRBJ2-5
TGTGCCAGCAGCTTGGTTGGAGGGGTGCTTAAGGAGACCCAGTACTTC
CASSLVGGVLKETQYF
>TRBD1|.|TRBV27|TRBJ1-2
TGTGCCAGCAGCCGCGATCCCACAGGGGGCCGTGGCTACACCTTC
CASSRDPTGGRGYTF
>TRBD1|.|TRBV20-1|TRBJ1-1
TGCAGTGCTAGTAGGGGGACAGGGACGGGCACTGAAGCTTTCTTT
CSASRGTGTGTEAFF
>.|.|TRBV29-1|TRBJ2-3
TGCAGCGTTGTGGGACCCTTCAGGGGCGGCACAGGTACGCAGTATTTT
CSVVGPFRGGTGTQYF
>.|few|TRBV29-1|TRBJ2-5
TGCAGCGTTGAGGACCGCCTCCAAGAGACCCAGTACTTC
CSVEDRLQETQYF
>.|.|TRBV20-1|TRBJ2-1
TGCAGTGCTAGGCACTTTCACAATGAGCAGTTCTTC
CSARHFHNEQFF
>.|.|TRBV20-1|TRBJ1-2
TGCAGTGCTAGACGAGGGGACGGCTACACCTTC
CSARRGDGYTF
>.|once|TRBV9|TRBJ2-1
TGTGCCAGCAGCGTACTGGGGGGTGCGGGGCACAATGAGCAGTTCTTC
CASSVLGGAGHNEQFF
>.|.|TRBV18|TRBJ2-1
TGTGCCAGCTCACCCAGACGCCCCTCCTACAATGAGCAGTTCTTC
CASSPRRPSYNEQFF
>.|.|TRBV20-1|TRBJ2-7
TGCAGTGCTAGTCCGCTGGCCTCCTACGAGCAGTACTTC
CSASPLASYEQYF
>TRBD1|.|TRBV9|TRBJ1-2
TGTGCCAGCAGCGTAGCTACGGGACAGAAAAACTATGGCTACACCTTC
CASSVATGQKNYGYTF
>.|.|TRBV3-1|TRBJ2-6
TGTGCCAGCAGCCAAGAGAGTCTGGGTGTCGACTCTGGGGCCAACGTCCTGACTTTC
CASSQESLGVDSGANVLTF
>.|.|TRBV5-1|TRBJ2-4
TGCGCCAGCAGCCCTGGGGCCGAAACAGGGAAAATGCAGTACTTC
CASSPGAETGKMQYF
>.|few|TRBV19|TRBJ1-2
TGTGCCAGTGGACTAGTAGGGGGGGCAGTCTATGGCTACACCTTC
CASGLVGGAVYGYTF
>.|few|TRBV20-1|TRBJ2-1
TGCAGTGCTAGTGCCCGGGACGCCGCTTACAATGAGCAGTTCTTC
CSASARDAAYNEQFF
>.|few|TRBV9|TRBJ2-5
TGTGCCAGCAGCGTAGGTAGGGGTCGGTCAGAGACCCAGTACTTC
CASSVGRGRSETQYF
>.|few|TRBV20-1|TRBJ1-5
TGCAGTGCTAGAGACCCCTTAGGCGGGAATCAGCCCCAGCATTTT
CSARDPLGGNQPQHF
>TRBD1|few|TRBV4-1|TRBJ2-7
TGCGCCAGCAGCCCGGAGGAAACAGGGGCACGGGAGCAGTACTTC
CASSPEETGAREQYF
>.|few|TRBV18|TRBJ2-4
TGTGCCAGCTCACCTCGGGACCTTGAGCAGTACTTC
CASSPRDLEQYF
>.|once|TRBV7-6|TRBJ2-7
TGTGCCAGCAGCGGCAGGAACTCCTACGAGCAGTACTTC
CASSGRNSYEQYF
>TRBD2|once|TRBV20-1|TRBJ2-5
TGCAGTGCTAGAGATGGCGGGATTAGCGGGGGACCTCAAGAGACCCAGTACTTT
CSARDGGISGGPQETQYF
>.|.|TRBV7-8|TRBJ1-2
TGTGCCAGCAGCCCGACCGGGACGGGCACTCGTAATTTCTATGGCTACACCTTC
CASSPTGTGTRNFYGYTF
>TRBD2|once|TRBV2|TRBJ2-7
TGTGCCAGCAGTGCCACACTAGCGGGAGTTGGGTACGAGCAGTACTTC
CASSATLAGVGYEQYF
>.|few|TRBV27|TRBJ1-2
TGTGCCAGCAGTGCGACGGACAGCTATGGCTACACCTTC
CASSATDSYGYTF
>.|.|TRBV14|TRBJ2-3
TGTGCCAGCAGCCAAAACTATTATCGCCCTACGCAGTATTTT
CASSQNYYRPTQYF
>.|few|TRBV20-1|TRBJ2-5
TGCAGTGCTAGTCTTTCCCGGCGAGAGACCCAGTACTTC
CSASLSRRETQYF
>TRBD2|few|TRBV5-1|TRBJ2-5
TGCGCCAGCAGCCCTGGTGGGACTAACTTAGGGGAGACCCAGTACTTC
CASSPGGTNLGETQYF
>TRBD2|.|TRBV20-1|TRBJ2-5
TGCAGTGCTTCTCCGGGACTAGCGGGAGGAGTTTGGGAGACCCAGTACTTC
CSASPGLAGGVWETQYF
>.|.|TRBV12-3/TRBV12-4|TRBJ2-7
TGTGCCAGCACCCGCTGGGGCGTACCCAAAGGCGAGCAGTACTTC
CASTRWGVPKGEQYF
>.|.|TRBV6-5|TRBJ1-4
TGTGCCAGCAGTTACTCGATCTCCGGGGGGTCCTCAACTAATGAAAAACTGTTTTTT
CASSYSISGGSSTNEKLFF
>TRBD2|.|TRBV5-1|TRBJ2-7
TGCGCCAGCAGCCACGCTAGCGGGAGGGGATACGAGCAGTACTTC
CASSHASGRGYEQYF
>TRBD1|.|TRBV20-1|TRBJ1-2
TGCAGTGCTAGGGACAGGGGGCAGAACTATGGCTACACCTTC
CSARDRGQNYGYTF
>.|.|TRBV7-2|TRBJ2-1
TGTGCCAGCAGCCCCAACCCGGGACTTTGGTCCAATGAGCAGTTCTTC
CASSPNPGLWSNEQFF
>.|few|TRBV5-1|TRBJ2-7
TGCGCCAGCAGCTTGGAGCTGGGATACGAGCAGTACTTC
CASSLELGYEQYF
>.|.|TRBV21-1|TRBJ2-5
TGTGCCAGTAGCAAGTCGGCGACTAGCGAAGAGACCCAGTACTTC
CASSKSATSEETQYF
>.|.|TRBV25-1|TRBJ2-1
TGTGCCAGCACGCGCTCTTACAATGAGCAGTTCTTC
CASTRSYNEQFF
>.|.|TRBV10-3|TRBJ2-5
TGTGCCATCAGCCGTCGATCTAGTGACCACACTCTCGGGGAGACCCAGTACTTC
CAISRRSSDHTLGETQYF
>.|few|TRBV20-1|TRBJ1-6
TGCAGTGCCCTTTCTCGGGGATTTGATAATTCACCCCTCCACTTT
CSALSRGFDNSPLHF
>.|.|TRBV12-3/TRBV12-4|TRBJ1-6
TGTGCCAGCAGCGAACAGAGCTCCTATAATTCACCCCTCCACTTT
CASSEQSSYNSPLHF
>TRBD2|few|TRBV20-1|TRBJ2-5
TGCAGTGCTAGAGAAGCGGGAGTAAAGACCCAGTACTTC
CSAREAGVKTQYF
>.|.|TRBV2|TRBJ2-1
TGTGCCAGCAGTCGGAACGGTGCGATCTCCTACAATGAGCAGTTCTTC
CASSRNGAISYNEQFF